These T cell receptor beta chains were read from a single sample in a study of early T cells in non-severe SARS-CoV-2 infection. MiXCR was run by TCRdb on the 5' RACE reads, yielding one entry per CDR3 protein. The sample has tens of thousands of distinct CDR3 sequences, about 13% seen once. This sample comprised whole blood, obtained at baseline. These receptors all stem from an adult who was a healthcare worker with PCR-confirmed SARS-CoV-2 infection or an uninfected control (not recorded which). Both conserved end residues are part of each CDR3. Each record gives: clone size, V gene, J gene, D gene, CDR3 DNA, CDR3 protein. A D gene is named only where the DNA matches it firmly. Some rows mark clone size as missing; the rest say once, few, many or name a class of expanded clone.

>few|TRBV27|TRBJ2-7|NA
TGTGCCAGCAGTTTCGGTGAGGGGTACGAGCAGTACTTC
CASSFGEGYEQYF
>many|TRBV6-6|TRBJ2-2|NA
TGTGCCAGCAGTTCGGGGGGCCTCACCGGGGAGCTGTTTTTT
CASSSGGLTGELFF
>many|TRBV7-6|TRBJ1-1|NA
TGTGCCAGCAGCTCTACCCCCCCGGGGCGCGCTGAAGCTTTCTTT
CASSSTPPGRAEAFF
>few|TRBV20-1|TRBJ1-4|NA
TGCAGTGCTAGTAGAATCGGGAACCAACTGTTTTTT
CSASRIGNQLFF
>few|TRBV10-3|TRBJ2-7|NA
TGTGCCATCAGTGAGGTAGGCGAGCAGTACTTC
CAISEVGEQYF
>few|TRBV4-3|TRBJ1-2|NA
TGCGCCAGCAGCCAAGATCTACAGAACTATGGCTACACCTTC
CASSQDLQNYGYTF
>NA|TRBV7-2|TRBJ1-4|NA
TGTGCCAGCAGCTTAATGAGGAACCCAGGAGAAAAACTGTTTTTT
CASSLMRNPGEKLFF
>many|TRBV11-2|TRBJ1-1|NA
TGTGCCAGCAGCTCCCAAAGGAACACTGAAGCTTTCTTT
CASSSQRNTEAFF
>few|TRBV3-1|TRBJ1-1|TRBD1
TGTGCCAGCAGCCCGACAGGGACAAACGAAGTTTTCTTT
CASSPTGTNEVFF
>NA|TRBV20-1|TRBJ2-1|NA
TGCAGTGCTAGAGATAAGCCCGGCGGGATTTCCTACAATGAGCAGTTCTTC
CSARDKPGGISYNEQFF
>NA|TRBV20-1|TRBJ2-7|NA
TGCAGTGCTAGAAGTTTAGATGCTAAATACGAGCAGTACTTC
CSARSLDAKYEQYF
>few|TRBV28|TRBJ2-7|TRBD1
TGTGCCACCGGAGGACCGGGACAGGGCACCTACGAGCAGTACTTC
CATGGPGQGTYEQYF
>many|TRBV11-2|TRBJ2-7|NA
TGTGCCAGCAGCCCCCCTTCTAGAACAGCCGAGCAGTACTTC
CASSPPSRTAEQYF
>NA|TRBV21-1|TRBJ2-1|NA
TGTGCCAGCAGCAAACAAAGACAGGACTCCTACAATGAGCAGTTCTTC
CASSKQRQDSYNEQFF
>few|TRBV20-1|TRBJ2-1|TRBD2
TGCAGTGCTAGAGAACTAGCGGGGGGCTATGAGCAGTTCTTC
CSARELAGGYEQFF
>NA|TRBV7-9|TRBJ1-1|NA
TGTGCCAGCAGCTTCGGACGGGGGAACACTGAAGCTTTCTTT
CASSFGRGNTEAFF
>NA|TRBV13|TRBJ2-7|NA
TGTGCCAGCAGCCCTGGCCGGCCGAGCTCCTACGAGCAGTACTTC
CASSPGRPSSYEQYF
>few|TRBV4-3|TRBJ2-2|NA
TGCGCCAGCAGCCAAGATTTGGATGGGGAGCTGTTTTTT
CASSQDLDGELFF
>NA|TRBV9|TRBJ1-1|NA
TGTGCCAGCAGCGTAGTATCCCAGGGCGAGAACACTGAAGCTTTCTTT
CASSVVSQGENTEAFF
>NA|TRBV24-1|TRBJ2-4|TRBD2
TGTGCCACCAGTGATGCTGGCGGGAGCCTAGCCAAAAACATTCAGTACTTC
CATSDAGGSLAKNIQYF
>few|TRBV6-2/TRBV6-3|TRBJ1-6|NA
TGTGCCAGCAAATCTTCTCCGGGCCGCGAAGATTCACCCCTCCACTTT
CASKSSPGREDSPLHF
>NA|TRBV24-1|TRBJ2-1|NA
TGTGCCACCAGTGATAAAACCGGGCCTCTCACTGAGCAGTTCTTC
CATSDKTGPLTEQFF
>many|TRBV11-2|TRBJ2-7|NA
TGTGCCAGCAGCCCCGAGGGCACCTACGAGCAGTACTTC
CASSPEGTYEQYF
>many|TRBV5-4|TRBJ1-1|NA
TGTGCCAGCAGCGCAGGGATTGAAGCTTTCTTT
CASSAGIEAFF
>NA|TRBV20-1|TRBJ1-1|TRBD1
TGCAGTGCGTTACAGGGGGTTGGCGCTGAAGCTTTCTTT
CSALQGVGAEAFF
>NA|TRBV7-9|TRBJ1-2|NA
TGTGCCAGCAGCTTAGGCAGGGACTATGGCTACACCTTC
CASSLGRDYGYTF
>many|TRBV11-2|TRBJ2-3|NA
TGTGCCAGCAGCTTCGGGCCTAGAGCCGCGGATACGCAGTATTTT
CASSFGPRAADTQYF
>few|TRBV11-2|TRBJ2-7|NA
TGTGCCAGCAGCTTAGAACTCGTAGCCTACGAGCAGTACTTC
CASSLELVAYEQYF
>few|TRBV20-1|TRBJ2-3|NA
TGCAGTGCTAATCCCACAACTGGCACAGATACGCAGTATTTT
CSANPTTGTDTQYF
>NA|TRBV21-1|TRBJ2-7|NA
TGTGCCAGCAGCTTCCCGTGTAGTCACGAGCAGTACTTC
CASSFPCSHEQYF
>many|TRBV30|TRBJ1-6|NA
TGTGCCTGGAGTGTACAGAGGGGATCACCCCTCCACTTT
CAWSVQRGSPLHF
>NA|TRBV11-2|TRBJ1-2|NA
TGTGCCAGCAGCTCTTTCCGGTGGGGAGGCTACACCTTC
CASSSFRWGGYTF
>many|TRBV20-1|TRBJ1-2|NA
TGCAGTTCAAGGGCACGGGACTATGGCTACACCTTC
CSSRARDYGYTF
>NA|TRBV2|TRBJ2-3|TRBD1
TGTGCCAGCAGAGACAGGGGGGGCACAGATACGCAGTATTTT
CASRDRGGTDTQYF
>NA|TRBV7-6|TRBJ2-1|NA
TGTGCCAGCAGCTTAGACTCCTACAATGAGCAGTTCTTC
CASSLDSYNEQFF
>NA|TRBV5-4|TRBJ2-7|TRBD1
TGTGCCAGCAGCCAGTGGGACAGGGTGTTTTCCTACGAGCAGTACTTC
CASSQWDRVFSYEQYF
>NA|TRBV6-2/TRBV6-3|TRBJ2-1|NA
TGTGCCAGCAGACGCGACACGGGTTCCCAGGAGCAGTTCTTC
CASRRDTGSQEQFF
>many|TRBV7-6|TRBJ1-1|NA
TGTGCCAGCAGCCCGCAGGAGGACATGAACACTGAAGCTTTCTTT
CASSPQEDMNTEAFF
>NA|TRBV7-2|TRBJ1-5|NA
TGTGCCAGCAGCTTAGACAGTAATCAGCCCCAGCATTTT
CASSLDSNQPQHF
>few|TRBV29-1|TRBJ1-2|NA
TGCGGGACAAACGACTATGGCTACACCTTC
CGTNDYGYTF
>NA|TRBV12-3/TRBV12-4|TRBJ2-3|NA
TGTGCCAGCAGCCCAGTTGGGGGGAGCGGCACAGATACGCAGTATTTT
CASSPVGGSGTDTQYF
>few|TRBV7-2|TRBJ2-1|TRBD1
TGTGCCAGCAGCCAAGGACAGGGGCAGTGGTATGAGCAGTTCTTC
CASSQGQGQWYEQFF
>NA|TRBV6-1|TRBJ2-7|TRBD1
TGTGCCAGCAGCCAGGGACAGGGGGCAGGGGAGCAGTACTTC
CASSQGQGAGEQYF
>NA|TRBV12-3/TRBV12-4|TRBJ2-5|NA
TGTGCCAGCAGTTGGGGCCTGGGGGGGACCCAGTACTTC
CASSWGLGGTQYF
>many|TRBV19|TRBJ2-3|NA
TGTGCCAGTAGTAAGGGGTCAACAGGCGACCCAGATACGCAGTATTTT
CASSKGSTGDPDTQYF
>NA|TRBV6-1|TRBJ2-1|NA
TGTGCCAGCAGGCTGGCCTACAATGAGCAGTTCTTC
CASRLAYNEQFF
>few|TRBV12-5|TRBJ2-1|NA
TGTGCTAGTGGTTTGGTAGTTTTTCTTGACTACAATGAGCAGTTCTTC
CASGLVVFLDYNEQFF
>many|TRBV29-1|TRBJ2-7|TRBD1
TGCAGCGTTGAGGACAGGGCTACCTACGAGCAGTACTTC
CSVEDRATYEQYF
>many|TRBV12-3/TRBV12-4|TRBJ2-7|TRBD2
TGTGCCAGCAGTTTAGGGGGCGGGAGGCGAAACGAGCAGTACTTC
CASSLGGGRRNEQYF
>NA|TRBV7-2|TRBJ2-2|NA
TGTGCCAGCAGCTTAGTAACAACCGGGGAGCTGTTTTTT
CASSLVTTGELFF
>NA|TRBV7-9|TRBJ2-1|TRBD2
TGTGCCAGCTGTATACTAGCGGGAGTCGGGAATGAGCAGTTCTTC
CASCILAGVGNEQFF